This T cell receptor beta chain came from a study of blood T cell repertoires in COVID-19. Looking at the study overall: Samples taken during acute and convalescent COVID-19 were collected in the United States, Italy and Spain. PBMCs, B-cell-depleted T cells, or T cells provided the cDNA or gDNA that made up the material.

V lost 4 bases to trimming and J lost 1 base; unmatched junction nucleotides: 8. This CDR3 has 17 amino acids. From germline, CDR1 is SGHDN and CDR2 FVKESK. In the authors' methods: Using reference gene primer amplification, nucleated cell counts were estimated. The assay was immunoSEQ multiplex PCR, and TCRdb's table has in-frame clones only and misses some. V and J calls and clone size are as listed in that table; D and trimming were resolved from the DNA. Of tens of thousands of clones listed, 80% to 90% are singletons. What was sequenced was peripheral blood. The origin of this receptor is a man in his 70s with acute or convalescent COVID-19. The V call is TRBV14, the J call TRBJ2-3; 10 positions agree with TRBD2. The chain's CDR3 is CASSPSIGLAGTDTQYF. Here the CDR3 DNA reads TGTGCCAGCAGCCCAAGTATCGGACTAGCGGGCACAGATACGCAGTATTTT. The complete variable domain, with remaining parts taken from reference TRBV14 and TRBJ2-3, reads EAGVTQFPSHSVIEKGQTVTLRCDPISGHDNLYWYRRVMGKEIKFLLHFVKESKQDESGMPNNRFLAERTGGTYSTLKVQPAELEDSGVYFCASSPSIGLAGTDTQYFGPGTRLTVL.